This entry lists 21 T cell receptor beta chains sequenced from one sample in a study of blood T cell repertoires in COVID-19. Assay used: immunoSEQ multiplex PCR; TCRdb lists only in-frame clones, some missing. The sample has approximately 190,000 clones, 80% seen once. The sequenced material came from peripheral blood. Receptors originate from a man aged 55 to 70 with acute or convalescent COVID-19.

The table lists this clone with many counts. The chain employs TRBV5-1 and TRBJ2-7; 11 nucleotides align to TRBD2. With 4 bases clipped from V and 6 bases from J, the junction kept 15 bases outside the gene matches. There are 17 residues in the CDR3. In germline, CDR1 is SGHRS, CDR2 YFSETQ. CDR3 nucleotide sequence: TGCGCCAGCAGCCCTTTAGCGGGAGGGCCGGAGACGGGCGAGCAGTACTTC. It yields the protein CASSPLAGGPETGEQYF.

This rearrangement joins TRBV10-2 to TRBJ2-1, with TRBD2 identical over 15 bases. The trim removed 7 bases at V and 0 bases at J, leaving 7 bases unmatched. Germline V gene data show CDR1 as WSHSY and CDR2 as SAAADI. The CDR3 totals 18 residues. In DNA form, the CDR3 reads TGCGCCAGCACCCCGGGACTAGCGGGAGGCAGCTCCTACAATGAGCAGTTCTTC. It encodes CASTPGLAGGSSYNEQFF.

The genes are TRBV19 and TRBJ1-5, with TRBD1 matching 8 bases. After removal of 7 bases from V and 2 bases from J, the junction contained 13 bases not matched to a gene. The CDR3 has 17 residues. The V gene's germline CDR1 is LNHDA and CDR2 SQIVND (reference sequence). The CDR3 DNA reads as TGTGCCAGTAACATTGGACAGGGAGGGGGCGGCAATCAGCCCCAGCATTTT. Its protein is CASNIGQGGGGNQPQHF.

The chain is built from TRBV13 and TRBJ1-1; the D gene is possibly TRBD1 (5 bases). Per germline, CDR1 PRHDT and CDR2 FYEKMQ (reference sequence). Trimming stripped 0 bases from V and 6 bases from J, with 11 bases between. The CDR3 totals 14 residues. DNA of the CDR3: TGTGCCAGCAGCTTAGGAGGGGCTGGGCCTGAAGCTTTCTTT. Its protein product is CASSLGGAGPEAFF.

This rearrangement joins TRBV18 to TRBJ2-7; weak D call: TRBD1 (6 bases). This CDR3 spans 13 amino acids. Germline loops: CDR1 KGHSH, CDR2 LQKENI. Trimming stripped 5 bases from V and 6 bases from J, with 14 bases between. The CDR3, as DNA: TGTGCCAGCTCAGGGCACAGGGTAGGCGAGCAGTACTTC. Protein: CASSGHRVGEQYF.

The V gene is TRBV11-2, the J gene TRBJ2-1; 7 positions match TRBD2. CDR1 is SGHAT, CDR2 FQNNGV, per germline. This CDR3 has 16 residues. V was pared by 0 bases and J by 7 bases, with 9 bases of the junction left unmatched. In DNA form, the CDR3 reads TGTGCCAGCAGCTTAGAAATGTGGCGGGGGAGGAATGAGCAGTTCTTC. Amino acid sequence: CASSLEMWRGRNEQFF.

DNA of the CDR3: TGTGCCAGCAGCTCCCGGACTAGGGGGGACACAGATACGCAGTATTTT. It specifies CASSSRTRGDTDTQYF. The chain links TRBV7-9 to TRBJ2-3; a possible D gene is TRBD2 (7 bases). Trimming took 4 bases from V and 2 from J, leaving 16 bases between them. Germline loops: CDR1 SEHNR, CDR2 FQNEAQ (reference sequence). The CDR3 is made up of 16 amino acids.

The chain is built from TRBV6-2 or TRBV6-3 and TRBJ1-1; 7 nucleotides line up with TRBD1. The CDR3 has 14 amino acids. Trimming at V came to 5 bases and at J to 2 bases, leaving 5 bases not matched to a gene. Germline V gene sequence: CDR1 MNHEY, CDR2 SVGEGT. The chain's CDR3 is CASSRQGGNTEAFF. The CDR3 DNA reads TGTGCCAGCAGTCGACAGGGTGGCAACACTGAAGCTTTCTTT.

This clone was detected once. V usage is TRBV9 and J usage is TRBJ2-3; 10 bases line up with TRBD1. CDR3 length: 13 residues. V lost 5 bases, J lost 5 bases, and 2 bases stayed unmatched. Germline CDR1 and CDR2: SGDLS and YYNGEE. The CDR3 protein is CASRGQGRDTQYF. DNA for the CDR3: TGTGCCAGCAGGGGACAGGGGAGAGATACGCAGTATTTT. The entire variable domain, with the rest obtained from reference TRBV9 and TRBJ2-3, is as follows: DSGVTQTPKHLITATGQRVTLRCSPRSGDLSVYWYQQSLDQGLQFLIQYYNGEERAKGNILERFSAQQFPDLHSELNLSSLELGDSALYFCASRGQGRDTQYFGPGTRLTVL.

The chain carries TRBV29-1 and TRBJ2-6, with a possible D match to TRBD1 (6 bases). V dropped 2 bases and J dropped 3 bases, with 11 bases sitting between them. The CDR3 spans 15 residues. Germline assignment: CDR1 SQVTM and CDR2 ANQGSEA. The CDR3: CSVEPSGVGANVLTF. CDR3 in DNA: TGCAGCGTTGAACCGTCAGGGGTTGGGGCCAACGTCCTGACTTTC.

The CDR3 nucleotides read TGCGCCAGCAGCTTGGCGACTACCCAAGAGACCCAGTACTTC. Encoded protein: CASSLATTQETQYF. The chain joins TRBV5-1 to TRBJ2-5, with a weak D call TRBD2 (5 bases). CDR1 and CDR2 (germline): SGHRS, YFSETQ. The ends were cut back, 0 bases at V and 1 base at J, with 7 bases in the middle. The CDR3 spans 14 residues.

This clone has only a few counts. This chain uses TRBV6-6 with TRBJ2-1; 8 bases are a match to TRBD1. Looked up from germline, CDR1 is MNHNY and CDR2 is SVGAGI (reference sequence). This CDR3 is 14 amino acids long. Unmatched junction bases numbered 9, after V lost 7 bases and J lost 7 bases. The CDR3 DNA follows: TGTGCCAGCAACGGACAGGGTAAAATGAATGAGCAGTTCTTC. Residues: CASNGQGKMNEQFF.

The gene calls are TRBV6-5 and TRBJ2-5; no definite D call. CDR1 and CDR2 from the germline V gene are MNHEY and SVGAGI. Trimming took off 0 bases at V and 3 bases at J, with 5 bases between the two ends. This CDR3 region has 13 residues. As DNA, the CDR3 is TGTGCCAGCAGTTACTCCGAGAAAGAGACCCAGTACTTC. Translating gives CASSYSEKETQYF.

The gene calls are TRBV4-1 and TRBJ2-1; the match to TRBD2 covers 10 bases. Trimming took 6 bases from V and 4 from J; bases not matched to a gene: 6. The CDR3 totals 15 residues. Germline V CDR1 and CDR2: MGHRA, YSYEKL. The CDR3 DNA follows: TGCGCCAGCAGGCAAAGGACTAGCGGTTACAATGAGCAGTTCTTC. Encoded protein: CASRQRTSGYNEQFF.

The chain joins TRBV2 to TRBJ1-2; no firm D call. Per the germline V gene, CDR1 is SNHLY and CDR2 is FYNNEI. V lost 1 base, J lost 4 bases, and 13 bases lay in between. The CDR3 loop spans 15 amino acids. The CDR3 sequence: CASSEGGGRSYGYTF. In DNA, the CDR3 is TGTGCCAGCAGTGAAGGGGGAGGAAGATCCTATGGCTACACCTTC.

This clone occurred a few times. The rearrangement uses TRBV10-3 and TRBJ1-5; D is unresolved. V was shortened by 7 bases and J by 4 bases, with 11 bases between the two germline ends. Germline V gene sequence: CDR1 ENHRY, CDR2 SYGVKD. The CDR3 is made up of 13 amino acids. CDR3 in DNA: TGTGCCATCACGGGTGGAAGTAATCAGCCCCAGCATTTT. It is translated as CAITGGSNQPQHF.

The V call is TRBV7-3, the J call TRBJ2-1; TRBD1 aligns across 8 bases. The germline V gene encodes CDR1 SGHTA and CDR2 FQGTGA. The CDR3 length is 15 residues. The junction had 5 bases not matched to a gene; V was cut back by 4 bases and J by 3 bases. As DNA, the CDR3 is TGTGCCAGCAGCTCTTCAGGGGGCCTCTACAATGAGCAGTTCTTC. Translated: CASSSSGGLYNEQFF.

A few counts support this clone. The chain is built from TRBV28 and TRBJ1-5; D is uncertain. Germline-derived CDR1 and CDR2 are MDHEN and SYDVKM. This CDR3 is built from 15 residues. Trimming stripped 4 bases from V and 1 base from J, with 11 bases between. The chain's CDR3 is CASSSYRRSNQPQHF. In DNA, the CDR3 is TGTGCCAGCAGTTCGTACAGACGAAGCAATCAGCCCCAGCATTTT.

The V gene is TRBV6-4, the J gene TRBJ1-5; 8 bases fit TRBD1. The germline V gene has CDR1 MRHNA and CDR2 SNTAGT. The CDR3 is 19 residues long. With 0 bases clipped from V and 0 bases from J, the junction kept 10 bases outside the gene matches. CDR3 DNA: TGTGCCAGCAGTGACTCGACCCAGGGGGCTACGGATAGCAATCAGCCCCAGCATTTT. Translation gives CASSDSTQGATDSNQPQHF.

The gene calls are TRBV4-2 and TRBJ2-6, with 9 bases fitting TRBD2. CDR1 and CDR2 (germline): LGHNA, YNFKEQ. V shed 0 bases, J shed 2 bases, and the junction held 5 bases outside the gene matches. CDR3 length equals 18 residues. The CDR3 region is CASSQDSAGGPGANVLTF. The CDR3 region has the DNA TGTGCCAGCAGCCAAGATTCCGCGGGAGGGCCTGGGGCCAACGTCCTGACTTTC.

The chain carries TRBV5-1 and TRBJ2-1; TRBD2 agrees at 13 bases. V trimming: 9 bases; J trimming: 6 bases; junction bases outside the gene matches: 6. Germline-derived CDR1 and CDR2 are SGHRS and YFSETQ. The CDR3 runs to 14 residues. CDR3 sequence reads: CATKGLAGANEQFF. CDR3 DNA: TGCGCCACTAAAGGACTAGCGGGGGCCAATGAGCAGTTCTTC.